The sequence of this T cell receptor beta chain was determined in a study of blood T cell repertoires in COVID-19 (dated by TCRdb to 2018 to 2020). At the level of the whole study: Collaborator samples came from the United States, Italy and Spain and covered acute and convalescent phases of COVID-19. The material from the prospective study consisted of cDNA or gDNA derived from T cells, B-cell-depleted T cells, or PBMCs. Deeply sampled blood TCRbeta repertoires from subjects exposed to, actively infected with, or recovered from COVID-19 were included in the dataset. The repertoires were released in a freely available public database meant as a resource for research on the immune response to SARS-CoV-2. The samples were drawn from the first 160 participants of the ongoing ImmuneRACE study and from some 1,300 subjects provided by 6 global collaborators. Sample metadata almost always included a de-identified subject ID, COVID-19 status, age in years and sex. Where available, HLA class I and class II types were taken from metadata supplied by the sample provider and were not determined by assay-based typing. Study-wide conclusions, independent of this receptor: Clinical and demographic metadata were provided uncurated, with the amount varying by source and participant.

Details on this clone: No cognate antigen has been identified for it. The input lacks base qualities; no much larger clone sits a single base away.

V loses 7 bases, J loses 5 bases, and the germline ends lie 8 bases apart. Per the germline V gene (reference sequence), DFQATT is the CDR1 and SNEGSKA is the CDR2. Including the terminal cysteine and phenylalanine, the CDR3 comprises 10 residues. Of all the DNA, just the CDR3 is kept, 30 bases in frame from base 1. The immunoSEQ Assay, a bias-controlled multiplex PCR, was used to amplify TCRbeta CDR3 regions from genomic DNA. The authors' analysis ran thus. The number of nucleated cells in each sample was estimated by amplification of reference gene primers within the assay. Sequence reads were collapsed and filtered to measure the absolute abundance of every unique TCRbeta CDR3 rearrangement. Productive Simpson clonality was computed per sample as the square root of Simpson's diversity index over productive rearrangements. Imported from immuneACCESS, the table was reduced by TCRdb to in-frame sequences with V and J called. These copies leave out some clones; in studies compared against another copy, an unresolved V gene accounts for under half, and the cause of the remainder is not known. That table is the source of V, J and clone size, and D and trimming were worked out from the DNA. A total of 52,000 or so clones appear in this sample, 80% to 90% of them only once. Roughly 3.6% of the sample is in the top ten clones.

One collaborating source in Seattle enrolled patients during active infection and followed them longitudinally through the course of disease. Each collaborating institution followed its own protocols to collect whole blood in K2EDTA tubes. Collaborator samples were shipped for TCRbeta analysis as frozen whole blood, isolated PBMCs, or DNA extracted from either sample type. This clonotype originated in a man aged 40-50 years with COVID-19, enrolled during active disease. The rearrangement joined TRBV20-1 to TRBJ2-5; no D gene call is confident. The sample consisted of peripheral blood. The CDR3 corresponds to CSGLRETQYF. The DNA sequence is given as TGCAGTGGTCTGAGGGAGACCCAGTACTTC.